A selection of T cell receptor beta chains follows, all from one sample in a study of T-cell reconstitution after alpha-beta-depleted transplantation in children. TCRdb re-called the PCR reads with MiXCR, one entry per CDR3 protein. Of about 870,000 distinct CDR3 sequences listed, 16% are singletons. Sample: PBMCs, mostly from graft donor cells, taken 360 days after TCRalphabeta/CD19-depleted stem cell transplant. These receptor sequences come from a male patient between 10 and 17 years old who had a stem cell transplant for acute lymphoblastic leukemia, so the T cells may come from the graft donor. The CDR3 runs from the conserved cysteine through the conserved F or W. The D gene is left open where the match is weak. Not every row has a clone size; where given, it reads once, few, many or a size class.

d_call: TRBD1
clone_size: -
j_call: TRBJ2-3
v_call: TRBV20-1
cdr3_nt: TGCAGTGCTTGCCGGGACAGGTCCCTCCCGCGAGAGGATACGCAGTATTTT
cdr3_aa: CSACRDRSLPREDTQYF

d_call: TRBD1
clone_size: once
j_call: TRBJ1-5
v_call: TRBV10-3
cdr3_nt: TGTGCCATCAGTGAAAACGAGTTAGGACAGGGGGCTATTTCCGGCAATCAGCCCCAGCATTTT
cdr3_aa: CAISENELGQGAISGNQPQHF

d_call: TRBD1
clone_size: many
j_call: TRBJ2-1
v_call: TRBV9
cdr3_nt: TGTGCCAGCAGCGATGACAGGGTTAACGAGCAGTTCTTC
cdr3_aa: CASSDDRVNEQFF

d_call: -
clone_size: few
j_call: TRBJ2-7
v_call: TRBV25-1
cdr3_nt: TGTGCCAGCACCCGGGGAGTATCCTACGAGCAGTACTTC
cdr3_aa: CASTRGVSYEQYF

d_call: -
clone_size: many
j_call: TRBJ2-5
v_call: TRBV29-1
cdr3_nt: TGCAGCGCCGGCAGGGAACTAGAGACCCAGTACTTC
cdr3_aa: CSAGRELETQYF

d_call: TRBD2
clone_size: few
j_call: TRBJ2-7
v_call: TRBV20-1
cdr3_nt: TGCAGTGGGGGTAGCGGGAGAAGACCTCCCTCCTACGAGCAGTACTTC
cdr3_aa: CSGGSGRRPPSYEQYF

d_call: -
clone_size: many
j_call: TRBJ2-5
v_call: TRBV20-1
cdr3_nt: TGCAGTGCTAGCCGGGACTTTCACTTGACCCAGTACTTC
cdr3_aa: CSASRDFHLTQYF

d_call: -
clone_size: many
j_call: TRBJ2-3
v_call: TRBV7-9
cdr3_nt: TGTGCCAGCAGCCTGGGGATGAATACGCAGTATTTT
cdr3_aa: CASSLGMNTQYF

d_call: TRBD1
clone_size: few
j_call: TRBJ2-1
v_call: TRBV15
cdr3_nt: TGTGCCACCAGCAGATATGGGGTACCGGGACAGGGAAGTATAGAGAATGAGCAGTTCTTC
cdr3_aa: CATSRYGVPGQGSIENEQFF

d_call: TRBD1
clone_size: -
j_call: TRBJ2-7
v_call: TRBV29-1
cdr3_nt: TGCAGCGTTCAGAGACAGGGGGCCTACGAGCAGTACTTC
cdr3_aa: CSVQRQGAYEQYF

d_call: TRBD1
clone_size: -
j_call: TRBJ1-1
v_call: TRBV10-2
cdr3_nt: TGCGCCAGCAGTGATTCGGGACAGATCCTTCTTAAGGGAGCTGAAGCTTTCTTT
cdr3_aa: CASSDSGQILLKGAEAFF

d_call: TRBD2
clone_size: -
j_call: TRBJ2-7
v_call: TRBV6-5
cdr3_nt: TGTGCCAGCAGTTACGGGGGAGGGTCGGCCTACGAGCAGTACTTC
cdr3_aa: CASSYGGGSAYEQYF

d_call: -
clone_size: few
j_call: TRBJ2-7
v_call: TRBV7-9
cdr3_nt: TGTGCCAGCAGCTTAGAAGGAAATTCCTACGAGCAGTACTTC
cdr3_aa: CASSLEGNSYEQYF

d_call: TRBD2
clone_size: -
j_call: TRBJ2-1
v_call: TRBV12-3/TRBV12-4
cdr3_nt: TGTGCCAGCAGTCCCTTTTGGTTGACTAGCGGGAGGGAGGAGGTCGATGAGCAGTTCTTC
cdr3_aa: CASSPFWLTSGREEVDEQFF

d_call: TRBD2
clone_size: few
j_call: TRBJ2-1
v_call: TRBV13
cdr3_nt: TGTGCCAGCAGCTTAGTCGGGACTAATACCTACAATGAGCAGTTCTTC
cdr3_aa: CASSLVGTNTYNEQFF

d_call: TRBD2
clone_size: -
j_call: TRBJ2-1
v_call: TRBV11-1
cdr3_nt: TGTGCCAGCAGCTTAGCGCCCCGACTAGCTATCCGACGCTCCTACAATGAGCAGTTCTTC
cdr3_aa: CASSLAPRLAIRRSYNEQFF

d_call: TRBD1
clone_size: -
j_call: TRBJ1-2
v_call: TRBV29-1
cdr3_nt: TGCAGCGTTCTGGGACAGGGGTTTGGCTACACCTTC
cdr3_aa: CSVLGQGFGYTF

d_call: -
clone_size: few
j_call: TRBJ1-5
v_call: TRBV4-1
cdr3_nt: TGCGCCAGCAGCCAGAGGGGACCCCTGTTGAGGCAGCCCCAGCATTTT
cdr3_aa: CASSQRGPLLRQPQHF

d_call: -
clone_size: -
j_call: TRBJ2-3
v_call: TRBV9
cdr3_nt: TGTGCCAGCAGCGTAGCTGTCCACAGCACAGATACGCAGTATTTT
cdr3_aa: CASSVAVHSTDTQYF

d_call: TRBD1
clone_size: few
j_call: TRBJ2-2
v_call: TRBV2
cdr3_nt: TGTGCCAGCACCCGGACAGGGGCGACCGGGGAGCTGTTTTTT
cdr3_aa: CASTRTGATGELFF

d_call: -
clone_size: many
j_call: TRBJ2-2
v_call: TRBV4-2
cdr3_nt: TGTGCCAGCAGCCAGGGGGACTTGAACACCGGGGAGCTGTTTTTT
cdr3_aa: CASSQGDLNTGELFF

d_call: TRBD2
clone_size: -
j_call: TRBJ2-2
v_call: TRBV3-1
cdr3_nt: TGTGCCAGCAGCCGGGGGGGAAACACCGGGGAGCTGTTTTTT
cdr3_aa: CASSRGGNTGELFF

d_call: -
clone_size: -
j_call: TRBJ2-5
v_call: TRBV7-9
cdr3_nt: TGTGCCAGCAGCTTAGTGTTTGGGATGACGGAGGCCCAGTACTTC
cdr3_aa: CASSLVFGMTEAQYF

d_call: -
clone_size: -
j_call: TRBJ1-1
v_call: TRBV10-3
cdr3_nt: TGTGCCATCAGTGACCCAACGAGTAGAGAATGGAACACTGAAGCTTTCTTT
cdr3_aa: CAISDPTSREWNTEAFF

d_call: TRBD2
clone_size: few
j_call: TRBJ2-1
v_call: TRBV7-8
cdr3_nt: TGTGCCAGCAGCTTAGAAGCTAGCGGGAGAAGCCATGAGCAGTTCTTC
cdr3_aa: CASSLEASGRSHEQFF

d_call: -
clone_size: many
j_call: TRBJ2-6
v_call: TRBV21-1
cdr3_nt: TGTGCCAGCAGCAAAAGGTGCGGGGAACCATCTGGGGCCAACGTCCTGACTTTC
cdr3_aa: CASSKRCGEPSGANVLTF

d_call: TRBD2
clone_size: few
j_call: TRBJ2-3
v_call: TRBV12-3/TRBV12-4
cdr3_nt: TGTGCCAGCAGTTTGATGGGACTAGGCCTCACCACAGATACGCAGTATTTT
cdr3_aa: CASSLMGLGLTTDTQYF

d_call: -
clone_size: few
j_call: TRBJ2-4
v_call: TRBV5-6
cdr3_nt: TGTGCCAGCAGCTTGGTCGATTTCGGGTTTTCAGCCAAAAACATTCAGTACTTC
cdr3_aa: CASSLVDFGFSAKNIQYF

d_call: TRBD1
clone_size: -
j_call: TRBJ2-2
v_call: TRBV6-1
cdr3_nt: TGTGCCAGCACCCCGACAGGGGGATCCGGGGAGCTGTTTTTT
cdr3_aa: CASTPTGGSGELFF

d_call: -
clone_size: few
j_call: TRBJ2-5
v_call: TRBV20-1
cdr3_nt: TGCAGTGCTGCGACCTACCGGTGGACCCAGTACTTC
cdr3_aa: CSAATYRWTQYF

d_call: -
clone_size: few
j_call: TRBJ1-2
v_call: TRBV29-1
cdr3_nt: TGCAGCGTTGAAGATCCAGGGATGGGCTACACCTTC
cdr3_aa: CSVEDPGMGYTF

d_call: -
clone_size: -
j_call: TRBJ1-3
v_call: TRBV7-9
cdr3_nt: TGTGCCAGCAGCTTAGATCCATGGGCGTCCGGAAACACCATATATTTT
cdr3_aa: CASSLDPWASGNTIYF

d_call: TRBD1
clone_size: many
j_call: TRBJ2-7
v_call: TRBV7-2
cdr3_nt: TGTGCCAGCAGCACGAGACAGGGTTCGTTTTACGAGCAGTACTTC
cdr3_aa: CASSTRQGSFYEQYF

d_call: -
clone_size: many
j_call: TRBJ2-7
v_call: TRBV4-1
cdr3_nt: TGCGCCAGCAGCCAATACATCACGGGCGAGCAGTACTTC
cdr3_aa: CASSQYITGEQYF

d_call: -
clone_size: few
j_call: TRBJ2-7
v_call: TRBV5-5
cdr3_nt: TGTGCCAGCAGCTTGGCGTGGGGCCCCGTCTACGAGCAGTACTTC
cdr3_aa: CASSLAWGPVYEQYF

d_call: -
clone_size: few
j_call: TRBJ2-2
v_call: TRBV29-1
cdr3_nt: TGCAGCGTTGAGCGGGACGGGGGGCGGCCCGGGGAGCTGTTTTTT
cdr3_aa: CSVERDGGRPGELFF

d_call: TRBD1
clone_size: few
j_call: TRBJ1-2
v_call: TRBV24-1
cdr3_nt: TGTGCCACCAGTGACAGGACAGGCCAGGAGGGCTACACCTTC
cdr3_aa: CATSDRTGQEGYTF

d_call: -
clone_size: once
j_call: TRBJ2-7
v_call: TRBV2
cdr3_nt: TGTGCCAGCAGTGAGAGACAGTACGAGCAGTACTTC
cdr3_aa: CASSERQYEQYF

d_call: -
clone_size: few
j_call: TRBJ2-7
v_call: TRBV27
cdr3_nt: TGTGCCAGCAGTTCCGCTCGCCCGGGGTTCTACGAGCAGTACTTC
cdr3_aa: CASSSARPGFYEQYF

d_call: TRBD1
clone_size: -
j_call: TRBJ2-5
v_call: TRBV5-1
cdr3_nt: TGCGCCAGCAGCTCTGGGACAGCGTACGAAGAGACCCAGTACTTC
cdr3_aa: CASSSGTAYEETQYF

d_call: TRBD2
clone_size: -
j_call: TRBJ2-2
v_call: TRBV9
cdr3_nt: TGTGCCAGCAGCGTAGGACTAGCGGGAAACACCGGGGAGCTGTTTTTT
cdr3_aa: CASSVGLAGNTGELFF